The clone carrying this T cell receptor beta chain was seen ten or more times. Its antigen is unknown. These data are taken from a study of T cells in Graves' hyperthyroidism and ophthalmopathy. Unmatched junction bases numbered 5, after V lost 3 bases and J lost 1 base. The germline V gene has CDR1 KGHSH and CDR2 LQKENI. The CDR3 consists of 15 residues. Study-level points and caveats: Most clonotypes expanded in thyroid above 0.001 were likewise present in blood.

RNA transcripts were the template for amplifying TCR beta CDR3 regions. The HTBI primer set drove a first-round RT-PCR of the TCR CDR3. TCRdb ran MiXCR on the multiplex PCR reads and lists one entry per CDR3 protein. The profile shows about 400,000 distinct CDR3 sequences, 15% to 19% of them singletons. The chain joins TRBV18 to TRBJ1-1; 7 bases agree with TRBD1. This sequence originates from a woman younger than 35 with Graves' hyperthyroidism. The sequencing sample was made of blood. CDR3 region: CASSPVTGQNTEAFF. The CDR3 DNA is TGTGCCAGCTCACCGGTGACAGGGCAGAACACTGAAGCTTTCTTT.